These T cell receptor beta chains were read from a single sample in a study of CD8+ T cells in alopecia areata. The method was immunoSEQ multiplex PCR; TCRdb's version includes in-frame clones alone and lacks a portion of them. The sample contains a few hundred thousand clones, 56% of which appear only once. Sample: CD8+ T cells sorted from blood. Source of these receptors: a human donor in good health. CDR3s include the opening cysteine and the closing phenylalanine or tryptophan. D genes are given only for firm matches. Expanded clones are given a class, and other clones once, few, many or no size at all.

v_gene	abundance	d_gene	j_gene	CDR3nt	CDR3aa
TRBV30	-	-	TRBJ2-3	TGTGCCTGGAGTCCAGACCCGCTGGTTCCAGATACGCAGTATTTT	CAWSPDPLVPDTQYF
TRBV5-1	once	TRBD1	TRBJ1-2	TGCGCCAGCAGCCCCGGACAGGGGTCCTATGGCTACACCTTC	CASSPGQGSYGYTF
TRBV13	-	TRBD1	TRBJ1-2	TGTGCCAGCAGCTTCTACAGGGGGCTCGTTGGCTACACCTTC	CASSFYRGLVGYTF
TRBV9	-	-	TRBJ1-4	TGTGCCAGCAGCGTAGAGGGTGCAACTAATGAAAAACTGTTTTTT	CASSVEGATNEKLFF
TRBV15	-	TRBD1	TRBJ2-7	TGTGCCACCAGCAGAGATCCAGGGACAGGGCCGGACGAGCAGTACTTC	CATSRDPGTGPDEQYF
TRBV5-4	-	-	TRBJ1-2	TGTGCCAGCAGCTTGGGAGGAAGCAGACCGGACTTCCCCTTC	CASSLGGSRPDFPF
TRBV5-1	-	-	TRBJ1-1	TGCGCCAGCAGCTTGACGTCGGGAGCCTACACTGAAGCTTTCTTT	CASSLTSGAYTEAFF
TRBV4-3	once	-	TRBJ1-1	TGCGCCAGCAGCCAACTAAGCTTGGCGAAAGAAGCTTTCTTT	CASSQLSLAKEAFF
TRBV2	-	-	TRBJ2-3	TGTGCCAGCAGTGAATATCGTGCGGGATCCTCAGCTACGCAGTATTTT	CASSEYRAGSSATQYF
TRBV9	-	-	TRBJ1-1	TGTGCCAGCAGCCCAGGACGGGGGTTCACTGAAGCTTTCTTT	CASSPGRGFTEAFF
TRBV5-4	-	-	TRBJ2-3	TGTGCCAGCAGCTTGGGGATGGTCAGGGGAACAGATACGCAGTATTTT	CASSLGMVRGTDTQYF
TRBV15	few	-	TRBJ2-5	TGTGCCACCAGCACCAGGGCATTCGGAGGGGAGACCCAGTACTTC	CATSTRAFGGETQYF
TRBV5-6	-	-	TRBJ2-7	TGTGCCAGCAGCGTGGGTTTGGGGGAGCAGTACTTC	CASSVGLGEQYF
TRBV7-9	-	-	TRBJ1-2	TGTGCCAGCGGGAACCCTAGGGGCGGACCTAACTATGGCTACACCTTC	CASGNPRGGPNYGYTF
TRBV5-6	-	TRBD1	TRBJ2-1	TGTGCCAGCAGCTGGGGACAGGGTTACAATGAGCAGTTCTTC	CASSWGQGYNEQFF
TRBV29-1	-	-	TRBJ2-7	TGCAGCGGGGGTGACATAGACGAGCAGTACTTC	CSGGDIDEQYF
TRBV27	-	-	TRBJ1-5	TGTGCCAGCAGTTTTTTCGGGCGCAATCAGCCCCAGCATTTT	CASSFFGRNQPQHF
TRBV30	-	-	TRBJ2-5	TGTGCCTGGAGTGTTGGGCGCCAAGAGACCCAGTACTTC	CAWSVGRQETQYF
TRBV5-1	-	-	TRBJ1-2	TGCGCCAGCAGCTCCCCGGACACAGCCTATGGCTACACCTTC	CASSSPDTAYGYTF
TRBV27	-	-	TRBJ2-2	TGTGCCAGCAGTTTGTCTGGGGGGGGCAGCACCGGGGAGCTGTTTTTT	CASSLSGGGSTGELFF
TRBV6-5	-	TRBD1	TRBJ2-7	TGTGCCAGCAGCCCGGGGGACAGGGCGGCGTTCGAGCAGTACTTC	CASSPGDRAAFEQYF
TRBV29-1	-	TRBD1	TRBJ1-2	TGCAGCGTTGAAATAATAAAGGGACAGAGACGTCAACTCATTGGCTACACCTTC	CSVEIIKGQRRQLIGYTF
TRBV4-1	-	-	TRBJ1-1	TGCGCCAGCAGCCAAGATACGGGCAGGTATGTCACTGAAGCTTTCTTT	CASSQDTGRYVTEAFF
TRBV15	few	TRBD1	TRBJ1-4	TGTGCCACCAGCGTTCAGAGGGACAGGGTTGAAAAACTGTTTTTT	CATSVQRDRVEKLFF
TRBV7-9	-	-	TRBJ2-5	TGTGCCAGCAGCTTAAACAGTCCCGAGACCCAGTACTTC	CASSLNSPETQYF
TRBV6-5	-	-	TRBJ1-1	TGTGCCAGCAGTTATCGAGGATACCACACTGAAGCTTTCTTT	CASSYRGYHTEAFF
TRBV4-1	few	TRBD2	TRBJ2-5	TGCGCCAGCAGCCCCCACGAGGGACTAGCGGCTTCGGAAGAGACCCAGTACTTC	CASSPHEGLAASEETQYF
TRBV13	-	-	TRBJ2-6	TGTGCCAGCACTCTGCGGGTAGGGGCCAACGTCCTGACTTTC	CASTLRVGANVLTF
TRBV30	few	-	TRBJ2-2	TGTGCCTGGGGCGGCGGGCCACCATTTAACACCGGGGAGCTGTTTTTT	CAWGGGPPFNTGELFF
TRBV4-1	once	-	TRBJ1-5	TGCGCCAGCAGCAAGGGACACGGGGACAATCAGCCCCAGCATTTT	CASSKGHGDNQPQHF
TRBV2	-	TRBD1	TRBJ1-1	TGTGCCAGCTCCGGGACAGGTATGAACACTGAAGCTTTCTTT	CASSGTGMNTEAFF
TRBV29-1	-	-	TRBJ2-3	TGCAGCGTCGACAGCCAGGGTGAGGATACGCAGTATTTT	CSVDSQGEDTQYF
TRBV15	many	-	TRBJ2-2	TGTGCCACCAGCAGAGCACAGGACACCGGGGAGCTGTTTTTT	CATSRAQDTGELFF
TRBV25-1	-	-	TRBJ1-2	TGTGCCAGCAGTGCTCCTAGGACCAACTATGGCTACACCTTC	CASSAPRTNYGYTF
TRBV7-3	-	-	TRBJ2-3	TGTGCCAGCAGCTTAATAGGGGGCACAGATACGCAGTATTTT	CASSLIGGTDTQYF
TRBV4-1	-	-	TRBJ1-1	TGCGCCAGCAGCCAAGATCAGTATGGCACTGAAGCTTTCTTT	CASSQDQYGTEAFF
TRBV25-1	-	-	TRBJ1-6	TGTGCCAGCAGTGAACGCGGGGGAACCTATAATTCACCCCTCCACTTT	CASSERGGTYNSPLHF
TRBV4-1	many	-	TRBJ1-2	TGCGCCAGCAGCCTGGAGGGGCCGTCCTATGGCTACACCTTC	CASSLEGPSYGYTF
TRBV5-6	once	-	TRBJ2-6	TGTGCCAGCAGCTTGGGGGTCGGGGCCAACGTCCTGACTTTC	CASSLGVGANVLTF
TRBV2	few	-	TRBJ1-3	TGTGCCAACCGGGACAACTCTGGAAACACCATATATTTT	CANRDNSGNTIYF
TRBV5-1	-	-	TRBJ2-5	TGCGCCAGCAGCTTGGGTTACAGGGAAGGGACCCAGTACTTC	CASSLGYREGTQYF
TRBV5-1	-	-	TRBJ2-4	TGCGCCAGCATGGTGGGACGGGAGTCCTTAAAAAACATTCAGTACTTC	CASMVGRESLKNIQYF
TRBV7-9	-	TRBD1	TRBJ2-7	TGTGCCAGCAGCTTAGGACAGGGCGACGAGCAGTACTTC	CASSLGQGDEQYF
TRBV7-9	-	TRBD1	TRBJ1-1	TGTGCCGCGCTACAGGGACAGGGGCCGACGGCGGAAGCTTTCTTT	CAALQGQGPTAEAFF
TRBV14	-	TRBD1	TRBJ1-4	TGTGCCATCCGATACAACAGGGGGCAAGAAAAACTGTTTTTT	CAIRYNRGQEKLFF
TRBV21-1	-	-	TRBJ1-2	TGTGCCAGCTCTGGGGGCTACACCTTC	CASSGGYTF
TRBV7-8	many	TRBD1	TRBJ2-7	TGTGCCAGCAGCCCGACGATGACAGGGGACGAGCAGTACTTC	CASSPTMTGDEQYF
TRBV6-5	-	-	TRBJ1-4	TGTGCCAGCACCCCCCATGGGGAAAATGAAAAACTGTTTTTT	CASTPHGENEKLFF
TRBV6-4	-	TRBD1	TRBJ1-5	TGTGCCGGCCCCTGTGACAGGGGAAGCAATCAGCCCCAGCATTTT	CAGPCDRGSNQPQHF
TRBV6-5	-	-	TRBJ1-2	TGTGCCAGCAGCTCACTTGAGGGTCTTAACTATGGCTACACCTTC	CASSSLEGLNYGYTF
TRBV7-9	few	-	TRBJ2-5	TGTGCCAGCAGCTCCAAGGACAAACCCCTGGAGACCCAGTACTTC	CASSSKDKPLETQYF
TRBV2	-	-	TRBJ2-3	TGTGCCAGCAGTGAGCGGGGTGCCCAACACGATACGCAGTATTTT	CASSERGAQHDTQYF
TRBV4-1	-	-	TRBJ2-1	TGCGCCAGCCAGAAAGAGGGGGGGCCTTTACGGCAGTTCTTC	CASQKEGGPLRQFF
TRBV27	-	-	TRBJ1-5	TGTGCCAGCAGTTCGTTCGGGGATCAGCCCCAGCATTTT	CASSSFGDQPQHF
TRBV6-5	-	TRBD1	TRBJ2-1	TGTGCCAGCAGCTCAGGGGGATCCTACAATGAGCAGTTCTTC	CASSSGGSYNEQFF